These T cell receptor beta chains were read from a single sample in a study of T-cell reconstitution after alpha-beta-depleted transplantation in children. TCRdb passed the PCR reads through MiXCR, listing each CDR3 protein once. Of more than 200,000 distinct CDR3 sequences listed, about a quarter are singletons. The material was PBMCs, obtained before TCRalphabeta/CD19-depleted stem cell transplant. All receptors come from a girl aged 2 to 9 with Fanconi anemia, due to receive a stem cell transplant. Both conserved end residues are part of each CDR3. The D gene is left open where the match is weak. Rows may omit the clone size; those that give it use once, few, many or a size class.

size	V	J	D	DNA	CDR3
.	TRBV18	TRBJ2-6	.	TGTGCCAGCTCGGAGGGGGCGAGTTCAGTTGGGGCCAACGTCCTGACTTTC	CASSEGASSVGANVLTF
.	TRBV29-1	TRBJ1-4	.	TGCAGCGTTGAAGGAGTGACGGACGGAACTAATGAAAAACTGTTTTTT	CSVEGVTDGTNEKLFF
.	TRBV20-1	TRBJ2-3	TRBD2	TGCAGTGCTATAGCAGCGGGGAGAGATACGCAGTATTTT	CSAIAAGRDTQYF
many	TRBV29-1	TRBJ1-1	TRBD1	TGCAGCGTTGTTGGACAGGGGGCAATTGGAGCTTTCTTT	CSVVGQGAIGAFF
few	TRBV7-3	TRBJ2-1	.	TGTGCCAGCAGCATGGGACTTTACAATGAGCAGTTCTTC	CASSMGLYNEQFF
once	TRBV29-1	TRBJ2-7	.	TGCAGCGCCATACTCCTCCGGCCGCCCTACGAGCAGTACTTC	CSAILLRPPYEQYF
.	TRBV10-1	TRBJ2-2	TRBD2	TGCGCCAGCAGTGACGAGGTAGCGGGAGGGCCAAGCAACACCGGGGAGCTGTTTTTT	CASSDEVAGGPSNTGELFF
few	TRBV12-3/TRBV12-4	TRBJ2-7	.	TGTGCCAGCAGTTTTTGGGAGAGCTCCTACGAGCAGTACTTC	CASSFWESSYEQYF
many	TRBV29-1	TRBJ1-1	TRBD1	TGCAGCGTTGTTGACAGGGGATGGACTGAAGCTTTCTTT	CSVVDRGWTEAFF
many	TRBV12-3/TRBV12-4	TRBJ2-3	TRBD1	TGTGCCAGCAGTCTGCGCAGGGGGCGAGGCACAGATACGCAGTATTTT	CASSLRRGRGTDTQYF
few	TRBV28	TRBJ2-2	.	TGTGCCAGCAAGGGCCAGGGGAACACCGGGGAGCTGTTTTTT	CASKGQGNTGELFF
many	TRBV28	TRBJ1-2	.	TGTGCCAGCAGGGGGCAAGGCTACACCTTC	CASRGQGYTF
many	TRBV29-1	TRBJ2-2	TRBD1	TGCAGCGTTGAAGGGGGGACAGGGGCGGACGGGGAGCTGTTTTTT	CSVEGGTGADGELFF